The 2 T cell receptor beta chains below were found in one sample sequenced in a study of T cell responses to AZD1222 COVID-19 vaccine. Only in-frame clones appear in the TCRdb table, and some are missing; sequencing was by immunoSEQ multiplex PCR. Among around 180,000 clones, approximately 94% were seen once, and the ten largest hold more than 1.5%. Here the sequenced sample was peripheral blood, taken 28 days after the second AZD1222 dose. Receptor source: an adult who received the AZD1222 COVID-19 vaccine.

The chain joins TRBV5-1 to TRBJ1-2; D not resolved. Germline CDR1 and CDR2: SGHRS and YFSETQ. This CDR3 region has 13 residues. The V end lost 1 base, the J end lost 3 bases, and 7 bases lay between the germline ends. DNA for the CDR3: TGCGCCAGCAGCTTGCGGTTCGACTATGGCTACACCTTC. It encodes CASSLRFDYGYTF.

The chain has TRBV5-1 and TRBJ2-3; no definite D call. Trimming took 0 bases from V and 1 from J, leaving 9 bases between them. This CDR3 is built from 15 residues. The germline V gene encodes CDR1 SGHRS and CDR2 YFSETQ. The CDR3 bases are TGCGCCAGCAGCTTGGAGGCCCCGGGCACAGATACGCAGTATTTT. This gives the protein CASSLEAPGTDTQYF.